This T cell receptor beta chain was observed in a study of CD8+ T cells in alopecia areata. Across the study: Treated individuals took tofacitinib by mouth, 5 to 10 mg twice daily. The duration of tofacitinib was 6 to 18 months, with 6 months off drug afterward. Study-level findings and limits: For baseline CD8+ expansion, any link to response stays uncertain with one nonresponder. Scalp lesions, especially in alopecia totalis/universalis, had higher clonality than normal scalp.

The V end lost 6 bases, the J end lost 7 bases, and 12 bases lay between the germline ends. The CDR3 totals 12 residues. CDR1 and CDR2 (germline): SNHLY, FYNNEI. As regards this clone: Antigen specificity is unknown.

After isolation, RNA underwent reverse transcription to generate cDNA as the sequencing template. Clones were read by immunoSEQ multiplex PCR, and TCRdb kept only the in-frame ones, dropping some. The sample includes under 350,000 clones, roughly 64% of them seen just once. The treatment here: oral pan-JAK inhibitor, 5-10 mg twice daily. This specimen was CD4+ T cells sorted from blood, taken at week 24, from a patient treated with tofacitinib. V is TRBV2 and J is TRBJ1-2, with D maybe TRBD1 (6 bases). This TCR was recovered from a human donor with alopecia areata. CDR3 protein: CASRETGGGYTF. In nucleotides, the CDR3 is TGTGCCAGCAGGGAGACAGGCGGTGGCTACACCTTC.